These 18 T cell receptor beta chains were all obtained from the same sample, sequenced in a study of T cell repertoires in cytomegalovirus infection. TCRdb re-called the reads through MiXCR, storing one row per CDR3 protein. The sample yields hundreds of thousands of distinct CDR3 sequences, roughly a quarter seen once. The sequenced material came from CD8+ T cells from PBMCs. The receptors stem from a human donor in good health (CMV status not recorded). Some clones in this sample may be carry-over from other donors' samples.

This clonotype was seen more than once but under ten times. The CDR3 here is CASSLSPLQGPNTEAFF. The CDR3 nucleotides are TGTGCCAGCAGTTTATCTCCCCTACAGGGCCCGAACACTGAAGCTTTCTTT. The rearrangement links TRBV27 to TRBJ1-1, with a tentative D call TRBD1 (6 bases). V was trimmed by 0 bases and J by 1 base, leaving 15 bases between them. The CDR3 has 17 residues. Germline V gene data show CDR1 as MNHEY and CDR2 as SMNVEV (reference sequence).

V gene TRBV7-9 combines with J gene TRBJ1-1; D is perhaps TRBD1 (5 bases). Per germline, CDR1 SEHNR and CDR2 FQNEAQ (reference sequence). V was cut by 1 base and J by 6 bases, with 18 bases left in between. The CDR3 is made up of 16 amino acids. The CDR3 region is CASSLGLRGYPSEAFF. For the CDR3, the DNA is TGTGCCAGCAGCTTAGGTCTGCGGGGGTACCCCTCTGAAGCTTTCTTT.

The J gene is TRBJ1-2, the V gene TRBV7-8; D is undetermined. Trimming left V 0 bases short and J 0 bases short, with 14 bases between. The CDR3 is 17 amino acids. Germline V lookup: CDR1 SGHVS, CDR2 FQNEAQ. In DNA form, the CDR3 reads TGTGCCAGCAGCTTAGCGATTCGTCGGGGTACTAACTATGGCTACACCTTC. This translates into CASSLAIRRGTNYGYTF.

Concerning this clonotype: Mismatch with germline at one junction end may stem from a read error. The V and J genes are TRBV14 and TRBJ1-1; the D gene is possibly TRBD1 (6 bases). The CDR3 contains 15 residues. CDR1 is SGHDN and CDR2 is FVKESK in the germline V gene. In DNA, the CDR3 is TGTGCCAACAGCCATTACAGGGCGAGTTACACTGAAGCTTTCTTT. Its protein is CANSHYRASYTEAFF.

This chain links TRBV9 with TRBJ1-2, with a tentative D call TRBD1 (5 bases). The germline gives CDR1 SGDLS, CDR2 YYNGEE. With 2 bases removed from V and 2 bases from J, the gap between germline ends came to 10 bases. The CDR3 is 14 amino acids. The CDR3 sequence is CASSVRGANYGYTF. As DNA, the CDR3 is TGTGCCAGCAGCGTGAGGGGCGCCAACTATGGCTACACCTTC.

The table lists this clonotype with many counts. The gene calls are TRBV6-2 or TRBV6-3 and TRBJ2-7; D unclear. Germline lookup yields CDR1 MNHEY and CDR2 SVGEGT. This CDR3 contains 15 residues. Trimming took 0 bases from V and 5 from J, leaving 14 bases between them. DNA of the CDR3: TGTGCCAGCAGTTACTCGGGGTTCCCTGGCGACGAGCAGTACGTC. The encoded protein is CASSYSGFPGDEQYV.

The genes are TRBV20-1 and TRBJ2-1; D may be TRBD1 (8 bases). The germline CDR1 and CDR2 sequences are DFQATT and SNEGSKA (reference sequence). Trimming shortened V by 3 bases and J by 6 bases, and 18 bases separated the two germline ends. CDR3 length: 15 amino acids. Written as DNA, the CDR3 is TGCAGTGCTAGGATGGACAGGGAGGGAGGCAATGAGCAGTTCTTC. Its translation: CSARMDREGGNEQFF.

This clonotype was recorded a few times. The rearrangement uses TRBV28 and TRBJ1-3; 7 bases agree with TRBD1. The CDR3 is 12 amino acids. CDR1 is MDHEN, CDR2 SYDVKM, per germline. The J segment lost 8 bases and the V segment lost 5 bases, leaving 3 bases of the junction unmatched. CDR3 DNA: TGTGCCAGCAGTACAGGGGCCGACACCATATATTTT. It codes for CASSTGADTIYF.

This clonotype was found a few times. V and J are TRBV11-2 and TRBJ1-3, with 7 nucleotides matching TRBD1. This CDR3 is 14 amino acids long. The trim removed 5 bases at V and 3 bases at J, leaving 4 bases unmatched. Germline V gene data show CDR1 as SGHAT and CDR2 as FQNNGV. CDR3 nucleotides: TGTGCCAGCAGCCCATACAGGGGTGGAAACACCATATATTTT. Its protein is CASSPYRGGNTIYF.

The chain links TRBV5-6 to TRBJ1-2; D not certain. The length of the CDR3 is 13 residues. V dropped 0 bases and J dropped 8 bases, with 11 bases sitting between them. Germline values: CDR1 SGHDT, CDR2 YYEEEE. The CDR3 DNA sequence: TGTGCCAGCAGCTTGGGTGTCGGCTCGGGCTACACCTTC. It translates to CASSLGVGSGYTF.

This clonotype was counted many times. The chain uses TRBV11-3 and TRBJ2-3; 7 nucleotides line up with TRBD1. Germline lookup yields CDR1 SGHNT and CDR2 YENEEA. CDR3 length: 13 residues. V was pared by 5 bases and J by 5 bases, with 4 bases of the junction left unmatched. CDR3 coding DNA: TGTGCCAGCAGCGGACAGGACAAAGATACGCAGTATTTT. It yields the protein CASSGQDKDTQYF.

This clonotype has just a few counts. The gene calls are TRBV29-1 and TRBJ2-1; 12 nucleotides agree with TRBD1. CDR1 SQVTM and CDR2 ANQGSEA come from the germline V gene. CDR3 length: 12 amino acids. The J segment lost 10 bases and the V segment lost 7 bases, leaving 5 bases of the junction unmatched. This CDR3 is CSAGTGGLEQFF. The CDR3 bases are TGCAGCGCCGGGACAGGGGGCTTGGAGCAGTTCTTC.

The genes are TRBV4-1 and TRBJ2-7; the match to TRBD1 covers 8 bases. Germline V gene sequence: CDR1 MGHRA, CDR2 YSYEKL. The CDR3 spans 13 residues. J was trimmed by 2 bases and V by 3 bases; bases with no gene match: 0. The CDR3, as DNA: TGCGCCAGCAGCCAGGGACAGGCCTACGAGCAGTACTTC. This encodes CASSQGQAYEQYF.

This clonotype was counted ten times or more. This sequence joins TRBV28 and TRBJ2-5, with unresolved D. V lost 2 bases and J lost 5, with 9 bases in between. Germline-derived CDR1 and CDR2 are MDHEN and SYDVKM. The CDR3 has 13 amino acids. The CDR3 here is CASSLLSTETQYF. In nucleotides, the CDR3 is TGTGCCAGCAGTTTACTCAGTACGGAGACCCAGTACTTC.

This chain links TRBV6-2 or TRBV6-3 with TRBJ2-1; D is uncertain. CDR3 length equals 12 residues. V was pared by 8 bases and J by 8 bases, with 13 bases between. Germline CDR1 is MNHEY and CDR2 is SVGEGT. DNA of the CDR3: TGTGCCAGCCTAGGATCTGTGGATGAGCAGTTCTTC. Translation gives CASLGSVDEQFF.

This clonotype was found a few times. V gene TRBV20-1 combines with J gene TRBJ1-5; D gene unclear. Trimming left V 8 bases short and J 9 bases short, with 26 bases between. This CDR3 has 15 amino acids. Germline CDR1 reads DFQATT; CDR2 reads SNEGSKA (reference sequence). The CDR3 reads CSTPTDKLVMTPQHF. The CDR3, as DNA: TGCAGTACTCCCACAGACAAACTGGTTATGACGCCCCAGCATTTT.

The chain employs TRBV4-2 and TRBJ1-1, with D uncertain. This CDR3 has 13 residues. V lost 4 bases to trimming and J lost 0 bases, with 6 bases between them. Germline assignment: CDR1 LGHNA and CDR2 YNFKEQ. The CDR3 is CASSPYMNTEAFF. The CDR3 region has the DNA TGTGCCAGCAGCCCTTATATGAACACTGAAGCTTTCTTT.

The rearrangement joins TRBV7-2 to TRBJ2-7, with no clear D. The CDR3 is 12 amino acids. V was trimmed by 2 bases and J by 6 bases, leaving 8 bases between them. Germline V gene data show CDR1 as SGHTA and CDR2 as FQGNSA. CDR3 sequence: CASSLQAGEQYV. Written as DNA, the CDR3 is TGTGCCAGCAGCTTACAGGCAGGCGAGCAGTACGTC.